This T cell receptor (beta chain) was identified during a study of blood T cell repertoires in COVID-19. As for the study in general: Both acute and convalescent COVID-19 samples were obtained from the United States, Italy and Spain. T cells, B-cell-depleted T cells, or PBMCs provided the cDNA or gDNA that served as material.

Original processing notes: Reference gene primer amplification gave estimated nucleated cell counts. Profiling relied on immunoSEQ multiplex PCR, and the TCRdb table lists in-frame clones only, not all of them. V and J calls and clone size come straight from that table; D and trimming were deduced from the DNA. Of about 140,000 clones in the sample, 85% to 90% were seen once. Deletions cut 5 bases from V and 4 bases from J, with 16 bases between. Germline CDR1 is SGHTA and CDR2 is FQGNSA. This CDR3 spans 15 amino acids. Sequencing was done on a sample of peripheral blood. This TCR came from a man aged 45-65 years with active or convalescent COVID-19. This chain uses TRBV7-2 with TRBJ2-3, with D perhaps TRBD2 (6 bases). CDR3 residues: CASSVSGPGADTQYF. The CDR3 DNA is TGTGCCAGCAGCGTCAGCGGGCCTGGCGCAGATACGCAGTATTTT.